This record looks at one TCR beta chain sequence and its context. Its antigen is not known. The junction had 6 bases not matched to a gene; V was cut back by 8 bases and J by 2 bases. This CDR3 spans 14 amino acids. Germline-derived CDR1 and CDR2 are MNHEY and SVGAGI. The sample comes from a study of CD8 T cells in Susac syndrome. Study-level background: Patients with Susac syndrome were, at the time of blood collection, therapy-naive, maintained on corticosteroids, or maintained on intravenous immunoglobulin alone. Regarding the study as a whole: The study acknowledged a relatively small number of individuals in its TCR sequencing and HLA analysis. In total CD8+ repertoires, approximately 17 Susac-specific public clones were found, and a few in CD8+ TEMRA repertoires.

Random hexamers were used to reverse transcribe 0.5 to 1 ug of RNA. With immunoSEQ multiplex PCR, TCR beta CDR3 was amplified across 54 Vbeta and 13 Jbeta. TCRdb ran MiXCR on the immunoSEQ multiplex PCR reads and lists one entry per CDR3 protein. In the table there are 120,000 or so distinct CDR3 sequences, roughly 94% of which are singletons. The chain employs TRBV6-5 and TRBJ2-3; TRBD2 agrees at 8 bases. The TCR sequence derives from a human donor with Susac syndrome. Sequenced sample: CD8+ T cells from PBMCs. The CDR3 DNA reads TGTGCCAGCGCCAAGACTAGCGACACAGATACGCAGTATTTT. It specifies CASAKTSDTDTQYF.